The clone carrying this TCR beta chain was counted once. The antigen remains undetermined. The record originates from a study of cytomegalovirus exposure and HLA in healthy donors. The germline CDR1 and CDR2 sequences are SGHRS and YFSETQ. The CDR3 has 15 residues. V lost 4 bases to trimming and J lost 2 bases, with 16 bases between them. Researchers ran the PCR with 60 Vbeta and 13 Jbeta primers. The method was immunoSEQ multiplex PCR; TCRdb's version includes in-frame clones alone and lacks a portion of them. The data hold some 170,000 clones, with 70% to 80% observed a single time. Study findings and constraints: Later genetic work tied a missense DCLRE1C variant to beta-chain V and J trimming. Common viral pathogens were later found to be apparently linked to several of the most significant clusters. It was 150 to 200 TCR beta chains that were listed as cytomegalovirus-associated.

V and J are TRBV5-1 and TRBJ2-7; D may be TRBD2 (6 bases). What was sequenced was PBMCs. This clonotype originated in a woman in her sixties or seventies in good health and CMV-seropositive. The CDR3 spells CASSASTSLPYEQYF. As DNA, the CDR3 is TGCGCCAGCAGCGCCTCGACTAGTCTCCCCTACGAGCAGTACTTC. Variable domain in full (rest from reference TRBV5-1 and TRBJ2-7): KAGVTQTPRYLIKTRGQQVTLSCSPISGHRSVSWYQQTPGQGLQFLFEYFSETQRNKGNFPGRFSGRQFSNSRSEMNVSTLELGDSALYLCASSASTSLPYEQYFGPGTRLTVT.